This T cell receptor (beta chain) is drawn from a study of shared clonotypes between healthy human individuals. Broader study findings: The study found approximately 5% of naive CD4 clonotypes shared across a handful of donors.

The CDR3 length is 19 residues. Clones were sequenced by immunoSEQ multiplex PCR, and TCRdb holds only the in-frame ones, with some missing. The table includes 1.6 million or so clones, around 97% detected once. About this clone: What it binds is not known.

Sequenced sample: naive CD4+ T cells sorted from blood. Stated subset: CD45RA+ positively selected. This sequence originates from a man aged 25-40 years in good health. This rearrangement joins TRBV12-1 to TRBJ2-2; the D call TRBD2 from the table was never checked on the DNA. TRBV12-1 is a recognized pseudogene. For the CDR3, the DNA is TGTGCCAGCAGCTTTGCCATATGTACCGGGATAACGAACACCGGGGAGCTGTTTTTT. Protein product: CASSFAICTGITNTGELFF.